This TCR beta chain was profiled in a study of PD-1 blockade in classical Hodgkin lymphoma. Autologous stem cell transplantation was followed by relapse in every patient, and brentuximab vedotin exposure varied. Measured with immunoSEQ multiplex PCR; TCRdb has only the in-frame clones, and not every one. The sample holds more than 20,000 clones; around 70% are singletons and the top ten take roughly 12%. Specimen: peripheral blood mononuclear cells (PBMCs), collected before the second cycle of nivolumab. This sequence was found in a human donor with classical Hodgkin lymphoma.

As DNA, the CDR3 is TGTGCCAGCAGCTTACTCGTCACTAGCGGGAGAGGGTACAATGAGCAGTTCTTC. Translated, it gives CASSLLVTSGRGYNEQFF. The V call is TRBV7-2, the J call TRBJ2-1; 11 nucleotides align to TRBD2. J was trimmed by 4 bases and V by 2 bases; bases with no gene match: 10. Germline values: CDR1 SGHTA, CDR2 FQGNSA. The CDR3 length is 18 residues.